One sample yielded the 6 T cell receptor beta chains listed below, sequenced in a study of T cell changes during pregnancy in multiple sclerosis. TCRdb's copy holds only in-frame clones and misses some; the assay was immunoSEQ multiplex PCR. The table shows tens of thousands of clones, with more than 85% occurring only once. Sample: CD8+ T cells from peripheral blood mononuclear cells, taken after pregnancy. The receptors here all came from a female donor with multiple sclerosis, enrolled in a pregnancy study.

The chain joins TRBV2 to TRBJ1-3, with D possibly being TRBD1 (6 bases). The CDR3 totals 17 residues. Germline loops: CDR1 SNHLY, CDR2 FYNNEI. The V end was cut by 1 base, the J end by 1 base, with 14 bases between. This chain's CDR3 is CASSEVGTGRSGNTIYF. In DNA form, the CDR3 reads TGTGCCAGCAGTGAAGTTGGAACAGGGAGATCTGGAAACACCATATATTTT.

This clone appeared once. This sequence joins TRBV19 and TRBJ2-1; D is possibly TRBD2 (7 bases). The V and J ends lost 6 bases and 8 bases respectively, with 20 bases between them. The germline CDR1 and CDR2 sequences are LNHDA and SQIVND (reference sequence). This CDR3 comprises 15 residues. The CDR3 here is CASSSTGGPGYEQFF. Written as DNA, the CDR3 is TGTGCCAGTAGCTCAACCGGGGGGCCGGGGTATGAGCAGTTCTTC. The full variable domain, rest sourced from reference TRBV19 and TRBJ2-1, is DGGITQSPKYLFRKEGQNVTLSCEQNLNHDAMYWYRQDPGQGLRLIYYSQIVNDFQKGDIAEGYSVSREKKESFPLTVTSAQKNPTAFYLCASSSTGGPGYEQFFGPGTRLTVL.

The chain employs TRBV9 and TRBJ1-3; D remains ambiguous. V was shortened by 3 bases and J by 4 bases, with 14 bases between the two germline ends. Germline assignment: CDR1 SGDLS and CDR2 YYNGEE. CDR3 length equals 15 residues. CDR3 sequence reads: CASSGGGSTGNTIYF. In DNA, the CDR3 is TGTGCCAGCAGCGGGGGAGGGTCGACCGGAAACACCATATATTTT.

The genes are TRBV27 and TRBJ2-7; 10 bases map to TRBD2. This CDR3 has 16 amino acids. The ends lost 4 bases at V and 3 bases at J; junction bases unmatched: 9. The germline gives CDR1 MNHEY, CDR2 SMNVEV (reference sequence). This CDR3 reads CASSSPGTSVVYEQYF. For the CDR3, the DNA is TGTGCCAGCAGTTCCCCCGGGACTAGCGTAGTCTACGAGCAGTACTTC.

The V and J genes are TRBV4-2 and TRBJ2-7; the match to TRBD2 covers 8 bases. Trimming at V came to 3 bases and at J to 2 bases, leaving 9 bases not matched to a gene. The CDR3 loop spans 16 amino acids. Germline V CDR1 and CDR2: LGHNA, YNFKEQ. CDR3 nucleotide sequence: TGTGCCAGCAGCCAGCCCACCGGGACTAGACCCTACGAGCAGTACTTC. Protein product: CASSQPTGTRPYEQYF.

The chain recombines TRBV7-9 with TRBJ1-2, with 8 bases lining up with TRBD1. V gave up 5 bases and J gave up 0 bases; unmatched junction bases: 11. Germline assignment: CDR1 SEHNR and CDR2 FQNEAQ (reference sequence). This CDR3 contains 17 residues. CDR3 sequence (DNA): TGTGCCAGCAGCCTATGGGGAACAGGGGGTCCTAACTATGGCTACACCTTC. Translated: CASSLWGTGGPNYGYTF.